One and the same sample provided the 7 T cell receptor beta chains below, sequenced in a study of T cells in Graves' hyperthyroidism and ophthalmopathy. Amplification of TCR beta CDR3 regions was performed using RNA transcripts as template. Initially, a first-round RT-PCR of the TCR CDR3 employed the HTBI primer set. TCRdb ran MiXCR on the multiplex PCR reads and lists one entry per CDR3 protein. The table has 350,000 to 400,000 distinct CDR3 sequences, more than 12% seen once. Sequences were obtained from blood. These receptors all stem from a young woman with Graves' hyperthyroidism.

This chain links TRBV19 with TRBJ2-1; 7 bases are shared with TRBD1. Germline CDR1 LNHDA, CDR2 SQIVND (reference sequence). The CDR3 loop spans 15 amino acids. The V and J ends lost 8 bases and 7 bases, in that order; junction bases with no gene match: 14. The CDR3 DNA follows: TGTGCCAGTTATGACAGGGCCCTTCAGGGGAATGAGCAGTTCTTC. Translated, it gives CASYDRALQGNEQFF. Supplemented by reference TRBV19 and TRBJ2-1, the full variable domain reads DGGITQSPKYLFRKEGQNVTLSCEQNLNHDAMYWYRQDPGQGLRLIYYSQIVNDFQKGDIAEGYSVSREKKESFPLTVTSAQKNPTAFYLCASYDRALQGNEQFFGPGTRLTVL.

This clonotype has a count of ten or more. The V call is TRBV11-2, the J call TRBJ1-1; possibly TRBD1 for D (6 bases). Germline loops: CDR1 SGHAT, CDR2 FQNNGV. V dropped 6 bases and J dropped 4 bases, with 18 bases sitting between them. There are 15 residues in the CDR3. Here the CDR3 reads CASSFQARGSTEAFF. The CDR3 DNA sequence: TGTGCCAGCAGTTTTCAAGCCAGGGGTAGCACTGAAGCTTTCTTT. Together with reference TRBV11-2 and TRBJ1-1, the CDR3 gives the full variable domain: EAGVAQSPRYKIIEKRQSVAFWCNPISGHATLYWYQQILGQGPKLLIQFQNNGVVDDSQLPKDRFSAERLKGVDSTLKIQPAKLEDSAVYLCASSFQARGSTEAFFGQGTRLTVV.

This clonotype was counted ten times or more. The chain uses TRBV3-1 and TRBJ1-2; D not certain. This CDR3 comprises 13 residues. Germline values: CDR1 LGHDT, CDR2 YNNKEL (reference sequence). The V gene lost 1 base and the J gene lost 7 bases, with 10 bases spanning the gap. The CDR3 reads CASSQVTSVGYTF. Here the CDR3 DNA reads TGTGCCAGCAGCCAAGTGACATCGGTTGGCTACACCTTC.

This clonotype was recorded at least ten times. V is TRBV11-2 and J is TRBJ2-1, with D perhaps TRBD1 (5 bases). Germline assignment: CDR1 SGHAT and CDR2 FQNNGV. The V end was cut by 4 bases, the J end by 6 bases, with 13 bases between. This CDR3 has 14 amino acids. CDR3 sequence (DNA): TGTGCCAGCAGCTACCCCCCCCAGGGCAATGAGCAGTTCTTC. Encoded protein: CASSYPPQGNEQFF.

This chain links TRBV2 with TRBJ1-1; weak D call: TRBD1 (5 bases). The CDR3 sequence is 15 residues long. Trimming stripped 3 bases from V and 1 base from J, with 12 bases between. Germline lookup yields CDR1 SNHLY and CDR2 FYNNEI. CDR3 sequence reads: CASSDPGRTNTEAFF. DNA of the CDR3: TGTGCCAGCAGTGACCCAGGGCGGACGAACACTGAAGCTTTCTTT. The full variable domain, completed using reference TRBV2 and TRBJ1-1, is EPEVTQTPSHQVTQMGQEVILRCVPISNHLYFYWYRQILGQKVEFLVSFYNNEISEKSEIFDDQFSVERPDGSNFTLKIRSTKLEDSAMYFCASSDPGRTNTEAFFGQGTRLTVV.

This chain uses TRBV6-1 with TRBJ2-7, with 9 bases fitting TRBD1. This CDR3 has 14 residues. V shed 8 bases, J shed 3 bases, and the junction held 8 bases outside the gene matches. Germline V gives CDR1 MNHNS, CDR2 SASEGT. This CDR3 reads CASRDGTGIYEQYF. CDR3 bases: TGTGCCAGCCGGGATGGGACAGGGATCTACGAGCAGTACTTC.

This clonotype was found many times. The J gene is TRBJ2-1, the V gene TRBV6-1, with D unclear. Germline V lookup: CDR1 MNHNS, CDR2 SASEGT. V was cut by 1 base and J by 0 bases, with 7 bases left in between. The CDR3 contains 15 residues. CDR3 region: CASSEGLSSYNEQFF. The DNA of the CDR3 is TGTGCCAGCAGTGAAGGGTTAAGCTCCTACAATGAGCAGTTCTTC.